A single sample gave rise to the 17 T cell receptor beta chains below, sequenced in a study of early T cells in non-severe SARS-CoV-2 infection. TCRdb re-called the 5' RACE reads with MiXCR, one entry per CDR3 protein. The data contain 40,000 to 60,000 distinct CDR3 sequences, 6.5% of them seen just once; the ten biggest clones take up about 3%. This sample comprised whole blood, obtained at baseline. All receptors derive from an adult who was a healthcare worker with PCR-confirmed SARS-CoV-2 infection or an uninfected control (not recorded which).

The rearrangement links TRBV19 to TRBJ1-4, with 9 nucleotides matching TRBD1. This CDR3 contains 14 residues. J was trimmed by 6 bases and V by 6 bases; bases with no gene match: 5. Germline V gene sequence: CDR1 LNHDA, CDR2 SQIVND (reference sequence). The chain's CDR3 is CASSGTGGYEKLFF. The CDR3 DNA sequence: TGTGCCAGTAGCGGTACAGGGGGCTATGAAAAACTGTTTTTT. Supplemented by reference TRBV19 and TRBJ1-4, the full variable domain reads DGGITQSPKYLFRKEGQNVTLSCEQNLNHDAMYWYRQDPGQGLRLIYYSQIVNDFQKGDIAEGYSVSREKKESFPLTVTSAQKNPTAFYLCASSGTGGYEKLFFGSGTQLSVL.

In DNA form, the CDR3 reads TGTGCCAGCAGTTTAGGCATCGGGTTTCCACCCCTCCACTTT. Its translation: CASSLGIGFPPLHF. This sequence joins TRBV27 and TRBJ1-6; D not certain. CDR1 MNHEY and CDR2 SMNVEV come from the germline V gene (reference sequence). Deletions cut 2 bases from V and 11 bases from J, with 13 bases between. The CDR3 has 14 residues.

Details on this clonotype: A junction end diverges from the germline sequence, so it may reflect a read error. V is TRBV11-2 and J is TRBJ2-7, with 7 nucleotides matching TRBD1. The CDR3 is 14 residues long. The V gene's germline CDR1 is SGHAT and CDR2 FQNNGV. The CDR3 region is CVSSFDREYYEQYF. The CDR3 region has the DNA TGTGTCAGCAGCTTTGACAGGGAGTACTACGAGCAGTACTTC.

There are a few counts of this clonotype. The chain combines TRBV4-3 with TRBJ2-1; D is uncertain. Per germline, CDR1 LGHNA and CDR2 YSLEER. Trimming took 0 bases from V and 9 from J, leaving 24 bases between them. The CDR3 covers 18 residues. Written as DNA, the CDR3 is TGCGCCAGCAGCCAAGAAGGGTTGTTGGGAATCGGAGTAGGTGAGCAGTTCTTC. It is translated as CASSQEGLLGIGVGEQFF.

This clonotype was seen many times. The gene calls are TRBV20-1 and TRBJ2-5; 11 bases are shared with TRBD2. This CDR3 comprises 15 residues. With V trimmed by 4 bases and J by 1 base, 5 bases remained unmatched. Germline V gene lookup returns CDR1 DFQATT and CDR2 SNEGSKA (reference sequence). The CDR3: CSATSSGGIQETQYF. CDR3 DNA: TGCAGTGCTACTTCTAGCGGGGGGATCCAAGAGACCCAGTACTTC.

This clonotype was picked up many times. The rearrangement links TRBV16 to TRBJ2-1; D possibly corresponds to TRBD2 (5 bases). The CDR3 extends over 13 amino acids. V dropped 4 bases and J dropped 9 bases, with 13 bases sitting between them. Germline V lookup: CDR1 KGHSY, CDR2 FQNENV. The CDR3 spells CASSPARGSEQFF. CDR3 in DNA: TGTGCCAGCAGCCCCGCCCGGGGTAGTGAGCAGTTCTTC. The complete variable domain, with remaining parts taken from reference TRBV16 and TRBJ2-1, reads GEEVAQTPKHLVRGEGQKAKLYCAPIKGHSYVFWYQQVLKNEFKFLISFQNENVFDETGMPKERFSAKCLPNSPCSLEIQATKLEDSAVYFCASSPARGSEQFFGPGTRLTVL.

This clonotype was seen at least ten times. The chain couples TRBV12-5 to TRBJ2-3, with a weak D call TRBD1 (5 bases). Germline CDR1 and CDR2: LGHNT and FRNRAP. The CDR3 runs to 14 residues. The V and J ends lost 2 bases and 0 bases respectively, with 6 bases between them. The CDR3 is CASGLSGSTDTQYF. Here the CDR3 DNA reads TGTGCTAGTGGTTTGTCAGGGAGCACAGATACGCAGTATTTT.

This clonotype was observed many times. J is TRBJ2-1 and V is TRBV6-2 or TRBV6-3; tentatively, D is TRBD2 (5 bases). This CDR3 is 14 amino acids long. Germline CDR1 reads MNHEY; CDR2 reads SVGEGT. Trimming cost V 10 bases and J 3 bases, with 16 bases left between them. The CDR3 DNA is TGTGCCACCAAGACGGTCCGGGACTACAATGAGCAGTTCTTC. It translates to CATKTVRDYNEQFF.

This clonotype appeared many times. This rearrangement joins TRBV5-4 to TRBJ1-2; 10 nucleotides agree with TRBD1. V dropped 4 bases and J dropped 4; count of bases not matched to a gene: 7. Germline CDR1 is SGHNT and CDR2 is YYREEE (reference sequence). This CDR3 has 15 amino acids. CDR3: CASSPADRGSYGYTF. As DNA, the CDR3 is TGTGCCAGCAGCCCCGCGGACAGGGGGTCCTATGGCTACACCTTC.

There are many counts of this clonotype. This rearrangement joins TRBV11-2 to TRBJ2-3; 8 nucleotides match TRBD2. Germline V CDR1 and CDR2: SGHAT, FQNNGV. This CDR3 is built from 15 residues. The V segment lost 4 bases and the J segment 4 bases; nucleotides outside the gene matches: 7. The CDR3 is CASSSRGLAPDTQYF. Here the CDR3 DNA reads TGTGCCAGCAGCTCTAGAGGACTAGCCCCAGATACGCAGTATTTT.

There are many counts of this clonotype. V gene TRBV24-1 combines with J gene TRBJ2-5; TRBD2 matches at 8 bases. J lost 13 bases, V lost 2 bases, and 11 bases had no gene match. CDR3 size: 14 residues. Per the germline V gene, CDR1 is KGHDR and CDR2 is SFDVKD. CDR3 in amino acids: CATSDSSAGATPYF. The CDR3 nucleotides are TGTGCCACCAGTGATTCTTCAGCGGGGGCCACTCCGTACTTC.

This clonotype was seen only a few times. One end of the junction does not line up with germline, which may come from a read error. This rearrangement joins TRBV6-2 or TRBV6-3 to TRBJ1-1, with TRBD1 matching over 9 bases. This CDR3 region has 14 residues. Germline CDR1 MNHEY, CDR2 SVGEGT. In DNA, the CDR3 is TGTGCCAGCTCGTTTCGGGACAGGGTCCCTGAAGTTTTCTTT. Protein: CASSFRDRVPEVFF.

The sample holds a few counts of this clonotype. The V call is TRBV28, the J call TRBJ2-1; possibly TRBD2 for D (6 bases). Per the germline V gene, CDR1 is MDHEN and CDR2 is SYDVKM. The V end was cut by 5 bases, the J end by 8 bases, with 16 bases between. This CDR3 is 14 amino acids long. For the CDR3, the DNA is TGTGCCAGCAGTCCAAGACTAGATCTGGATGAGCAGTTCTTC. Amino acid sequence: CASSPRLDLDEQFF.

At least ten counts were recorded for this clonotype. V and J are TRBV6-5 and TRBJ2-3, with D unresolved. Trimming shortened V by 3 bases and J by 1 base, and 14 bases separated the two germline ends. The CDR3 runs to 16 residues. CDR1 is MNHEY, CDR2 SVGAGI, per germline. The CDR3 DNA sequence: TGTGCCAGCAGTTATTCCGACGGGCCGGGCACAGATACGCAGTATTTT. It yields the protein CASSYSDGPGTDTQYF.

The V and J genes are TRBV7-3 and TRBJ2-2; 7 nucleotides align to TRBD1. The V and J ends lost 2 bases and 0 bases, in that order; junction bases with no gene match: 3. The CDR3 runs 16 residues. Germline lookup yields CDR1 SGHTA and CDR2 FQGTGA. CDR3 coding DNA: TGTGCCAGCAGCTTATTTGGGACAGCGAACACCGGGGAGCTGTTTTTT. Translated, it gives CASSLFGTANTGELFF.

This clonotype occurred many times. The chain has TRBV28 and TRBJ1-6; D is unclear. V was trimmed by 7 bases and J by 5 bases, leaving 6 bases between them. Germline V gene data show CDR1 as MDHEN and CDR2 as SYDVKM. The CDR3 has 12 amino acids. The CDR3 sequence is CASTGNNSPLHF. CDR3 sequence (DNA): TGTGCCAGCACGGGCAATAATTCACCCCTCCACTTT.

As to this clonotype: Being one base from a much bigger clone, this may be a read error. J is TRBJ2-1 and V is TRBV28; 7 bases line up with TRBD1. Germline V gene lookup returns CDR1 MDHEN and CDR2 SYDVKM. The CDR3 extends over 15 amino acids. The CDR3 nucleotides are TGTGCCAGCAGTTTTTTCGGGACAGAGAACAATGAGCGGTTCTTC. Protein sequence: CASSFFGTENNERFF.